The 28 T cell receptor beta chains below come from one sample, sequenced in a study of spatial heterogeneity in lung cancer. TCRdb redid the calling of the 5' RACE reads with MiXCR, one entry per CDR3 protein. The sample lists 35,000 to 55,000 distinct CDR3 sequences; 10% to 15% were seen once. This sample's time point: blood at routine non-recurrence follow-up after resection. Sample: PBMCs, taken at follow-up. The receptors come from a male donor with early-stage non-small cell lung cancer.

This clonotype was found a few times. V is TRBV11-2 and J is TRBJ2-3; 10 bases align to TRBD2. J was trimmed by 1 base and V by 3 bases; bases with no gene match: 4. The CDR3 totals 16 residues. Germline lookup yields CDR1 SGHAT and CDR2 FQNNGV. This CDR3 reads CASSFTSGMGTDTQYF. As DNA, the CDR3 is TGTGCCAGCAGCTTCACTAGCGGGATGGGCACAGATACGCAGTATTTT.

This clonotype was seen many times. V usage is TRBV5-4 and J usage is TRBJ2-3; D gene uncertain. V lost 4 bases and J lost 0, with 9 bases in between. Germline V gives CDR1 SGHNT, CDR2 YYREEE (reference sequence). The CDR3 sequence is 14 residues long. CDR3 amino acids: CASSDTSSTDTQYF. In DNA form, the CDR3 reads TGTGCCAGCAGCGACACATCCAGCACAGATACGCAGTATTTT.

The chain is built from TRBV6-5 and TRBJ2-3; 11 nucleotides line up with TRBD2. J was trimmed by 5 bases and V by 6 bases; bases with no gene match: 10. The CDR3 spans 16 residues. Germline V gene lookup returns CDR1 MNHEY and CDR2 SVGAGI. The CDR3 reads CASSSLAGVSGDTQYF. In nucleotides, the CDR3 is TGTGCCAGCAGCTCACTAGCGGGAGTGTCTGGAGATACGCAGTATTTT.

This clonotype showed up many times. The chain links TRBV5-5 to TRBJ1-2, with a weak D call TRBD1 (5 bases). CDR1 is SGHKS and CDR2 is YYEKEE in the germline V gene (reference sequence). Trimming removed 4 bases from V and 7 bases from J, with 17 bases in between. There are 14 residues in the CDR3. This CDR3 reads CASSPRWGDRGYTF. CDR3 nucleotides: TGTGCCAGCAGCCCGCGCTGGGGCGACCGTGGCTACACCTTC.

There are a few counts of this clonotype. The rearrangement uses TRBV18 and TRBJ1-3; no clear D. There are 14 residues in the CDR3. Trimming cost V 4 bases and J 2 bases, with 9 bases left between them. Per the germline V gene, CDR1 is KGHSH and CDR2 is LQKENI. CDR3: CASSRPGTGNTIYF. The CDR3, as DNA: TGTGCCAGCTCACGACCGGGGACTGGAAACACCATATATTTT.

This clonotype was counted ten times or more. The chain employs TRBV7-2 and TRBJ1-1; 9 bases are a match to TRBD1. Germline trimming cut 5 bases from V and 6 bases from J; bases unmatched to any gene: 7. The CDR3 is made up of 14 amino acids. Germline V gene lookup returns CDR1 SGHTA and CDR2 FQGNSA. In nucleotides, the CDR3 is TGTGCCAGCAGCAAGGACAGGGGTTGGTCTGAAGCTTTCTTT. Protein sequence: CASSKDRGWSEAFF.

This clonotype was counted many times. The V and J genes are TRBV12-3 or TRBV12-4 and TRBJ1-2; D gene ambiguous. Trimming stripped 6 bases from V and 8 bases from J, with 10 bases between. The CDR3 totals 11 residues. CDR3 residues: CASSLNGGYTF. The CDR3 nucleotides read TGTGCCAGCAGCCTAAATGGAGGCTACACCTTC.

This clonotype has ten or more counts. This chain connects TRBV12-5 to TRBJ2-3; D is uncertain. This CDR3 contains 14 residues. Trimming pared 5 bases from V and 3 bases from J, leaving 12 bases between. Per the germline V gene, CDR1 is LGHNT and CDR2 is FRNRAP. CDR3 in amino acids: CASGGAPGTDTQYF. As DNA, the CDR3 is TGTGCTAGTGGTGGAGCCCCCGGTACAGATACGCAGTATTTT.

V gene TRBV4-3 combines with J gene TRBJ2-3, with unresolved D. V lost 5 bases, J lost 8 bases, and 14 bases lay in between. CDR1 and CDR2 (germline): LGHNA, YSLEER. This CDR3 has 13 residues. The CDR3 here is CASSSDRTGTQYF. The CDR3, as DNA: TGCGCCAGCAGCTCAGATAGGACCGGTACGCAGTATTTT.

A few counts support this clonotype. At one boundary the junction diverges from the germline segment, which might be a read error. This sequence joins TRBV5-1 and TRBJ2-7, with 8 bases lining up with TRBD1. The CDR3 sequence is 16 residues long. Germline loops: CDR1 SGHRS, CDR2 YFSETQ. CDR3 in amino acids: CTSSPEPTGAEYEQYF. Here the CDR3 DNA reads TGCACCAGCAGCCCGGAACCGACAGGGGCTGAATACGAGCAGTACTTC.

This clonotype was seen at least ten times. The rearrangement uses TRBV3-1 and TRBJ2-4, with D maybe TRBD1 (5 bases). Trimming cost V 4 bases and J 6 bases, with 16 bases left between them. This CDR3 has 15 residues. Germline CDR1 is LGHDT and CDR2 is YNNKEL (reference sequence). The CDR3 sequence is CASSPRTTAANIQYF. Written as DNA, the CDR3 is TGTGCCAGCAGCCCTAGGACAACTGCGGCAAACATTCAGTACTTC.

There are many counts of this clonotype. The chain uses TRBV29-1 and TRBJ2-6, with TRBD1 matching over 8 bases. Germline CDR1 reads SQVTM; CDR2 reads ANQGSEA. This CDR3 spans 15 amino acids. The V segment lost 6 bases and the J segment 2 bases; nucleotides outside the gene matches: 6. The CDR3, as DNA: TGCAGCGTATCCGACAGGGGTACTGGGGCCAACGTCCTGACTTTC. It translates to CSVSDRGTGANVLTF.

This clonotype was counted many times. CDR3 protein: CASSPASYEQYF. The CDR3 coding sequence is TGTGCCAGCAGCCCCGCCTCCTACGAGCAGTACTTC. The V gene is TRBV7-9, the J gene TRBJ2-7; D is ambiguous. CDR1 is SEHNR, CDR2 FQNEAQ, per germline (reference sequence). Trimming shortened V by 5 bases and J by 0 bases, and 5 bases separated the two germline ends. This CDR3 has 12 residues. The whole variable domain, filled in from reference TRBV7-9 and TRBJ2-7, reads DTGVSQNPRHKITKRGQNVTFRCDPISEHNRLYWYRQTLGQGPEFLTYFQNEAQLEKSRLLSDRFSAERPKGSFSTLEIQRTEQGDSAMYLCASSPASYEQYFGPGTRLTVT.

This clonotype has ten or more counts. The CDR3 reads CASSFLAPSSYEQYF. Here the CDR3 DNA reads TGTGCCAGCAGCTTTTTGGCACCCAGCTCCTACGAGCAGTACTTC. This chain connects TRBV7-2 to TRBJ2-7; D call uncertain. This CDR3 is 15 amino acids long. The germline V gene has CDR1 SGHTA and CDR2 FQGNSA. Deletions cut 3 bases from V and 0 bases from J, with 12 bases between.

This clonotype was seen repeatedly, ten times or more. V and J are TRBV20-1 and TRBJ2-7; 7 positions agree with TRBD2. The CDR3 runs to 15 residues. The germline V gene encodes CDR1 DFQATT and CDR2 SNEGSKA (reference sequence). V lost 7 bases to trimming and J lost 0 bases; unmatched junction nucleotides: 12. The CDR3 nucleotides read TGCAGTGGCCTTGCCCGTGGCGGGGGCTCCTACGAGCAGTACTTC. Its translation is CSGLARGGGSYEQYF.

The chain combines TRBV5-8 with TRBJ2-5; D is perhaps TRBD1 (5 bases). With 4 bases removed from V and 2 bases from J, the gap between germline ends came to 12 bases. The germline V gene has CDR1 SGHTS and CDR2 YDEGEE. This CDR3 contains 14 residues. The CDR3 nucleotides read TGTGCCAGCAGCCTGGGCGACAGTCAAGAGACCCAGTACTTC. Translating it yields CASSLGDSQETQYF.

Many counts were recorded for this clonotype. The V call is TRBV11-1, the J call TRBJ1-1, with unresolved D. Trimming pared 4 bases from V and 1 base from J, leaving 1 base between. The CDR3 is 11 residues long. The germline V gene encodes CDR1 SGHAT and CDR2 FQDESV (reference sequence). CDR3 nucleotides: TGTGCCAGCAGCTCGAACACTGAAGCTTTCTTT. Translated: CASSSNTEAFF. The full variable domain, its missing parts supplied by reference TRBV11-1 and TRBJ1-1, is EAEVAQSPRYKITEKSQAVAFWCDPISGHATLYWYRQILGQGPELLVQFQDESVVDDSQLPKDRFSAERLKGVDSTLKIQPAELGDSAMYLCASSSNTEAFFGQGTRLTVV.

The rearrangement joins TRBV20-1 to TRBJ1-2; tentative D call: TRBD1 (6 bases). From germline, CDR1 is DFQATT and CDR2 SNEGSKA (reference sequence). This CDR3 is built from 14 residues. The ends were cut back, 6 bases at V and 5 bases at J, with 19 bases in the middle. DNA of the CDR3: TGCAGTGCCCGCCCAGGGACAAGTCAATATGGCTACACCTTC. It translates to CSARPGTSQYGYTF.

By sample share, this clonotype is large. The chain combines TRBV12-3 or TRBV12-4 with TRBJ2-1; TRBD1 matches at 8 bases. The CDR3 is 17 amino acids. V dropped 4 bases and J dropped 9; count of bases not matched to a gene: 17. CDR3 sequence: CASSSRTGTWLIIEQFF. The CDR3 DNA is TGTGCCAGCAGTTCCCGGACAGGGACTTGGTTAATTATTGAGCAGTTCTTC.

There are many counts of this clonotype. The chain is built from TRBV12-3 or TRBV12-4 and TRBJ2-5; 12 bases are shared with TRBD2. The CDR3 length is 14 residues. J was trimmed by 6 bases and V by 6 bases; bases with no gene match: 5. The CDR3, as DNA: TGTGCCAGCAGCCCTAGCGGGAGGGCCCAGACCCAGTACTTC. This translates into CASSPSGRAQTQYF.

In its sample, this clonotype was seen once. The gene calls are TRBV5-1 and TRBJ2-5, with TRBD2 identical over 10 bases. Germline V lookup: CDR1 SGHRS, CDR2 YFSETQ. This CDR3 region has 14 residues. With V trimmed by 7 bases and J by 1 base, 4 bases remained unmatched. CDR3 protein: CASSWTSGQETQYF. CDR3 nucleotide sequence: TGCGCCAGCTCTTGGACTAGCGGCCAAGAGACCCAGTACTTC.

This clonotype was counted a few times. The chain links TRBV5-1 to TRBJ2-3, with D possibly being TRBD1 or TRBD2 (5 bases each). The CDR3 loop spans 15 amino acids. Trimming shortened V by 4 bases and J by 4 bases, and 16 bases separated the two germline ends. Germline-derived CDR1 and CDR2 are SGHRS and YFSETQ. The CDR3 sequence: CASSPGNVGADTQYF. In DNA, the CDR3 is TGCGCCAGCAGCCCGGGTAACGTGGGGGCAGATACGCAGTATTTT. The full variable domain, in which reference TRBV5-1 and TRBJ2-3 provide the parts outside the CDR3, is KAGVTQTPRYLIKTRGQQVTLSCSPISGHRSVSWYQQTPGQGLQFLFEYFSETQRNKGNFPGRFSGRQFSNSRSEMNVSTLELGDSALYLCASSPGNVGADTQYFGPGTRLTVL.

Sample share makes this clonotype medium-sized. The chain recombines TRBV27 with TRBJ2-7, with D possibly matching TRBD1 (6 bases). V gave up 1 base and J gave up 3 bases, with 7 bases separating them. The CDR3 consists of 13 residues. Germline V gene lookup returns CDR1 MNHEY and CDR2 SMNVEV (reference sequence). CDR3 amino acids: CASSLYRDYEQYF. In DNA form, the CDR3 reads TGTGCCAGCAGTTTATACAGGGACTACGAGCAGTACTTC.

Note on this clonotype: One base away lies a much larger clone, so this may be a sequencing read error. The CDR3 ends on some other residue instead of the conserved phenylalanine or tryptophan, so this is likely a read error. The V gene is TRBV27, the J gene TRBJ2-7; tentative D call: TRBD1 (6 bases). CDR3 length: 17 amino acids. With 5 bases removed from V and 1 base from J, the gap between germline ends came to 21 bases. Germline V lookup: CDR1 MNHEY, CDR2 SMNVEV (reference sequence). The CDR3 reads CASSLQQGSLMSYEQYY. The CDR3 nucleotides read TGTGCCAGCAGTCTCCAACAGGGTTCCCTAATGTCCTACGAGCAGTACTAC.

The genes are TRBV24-1 and TRBJ2-5; D tentatively fits TRBD1 or TRBD2 (5 bases each). Trimming shortened V by 4 bases and J by 0 bases, and 11 bases separated the two germline ends. The CDR3 loop spans 15 amino acids. CDR1 and CDR2 from the germline V gene are KGHDR and SFDVKD. CDR3 sequence (DNA): TGTGCCACCAGTGAATCGGGACGGAACCAAGAGACCCAGTACTTC. Protein sequence: CATSESGRNQETQYF.

The table lists this clonotype with a few counts. The chain uses TRBV4-3 and TRBJ2-6, with D uncertain. CDR1 is LGHNA and CDR2 is YSLEER in the germline V gene. V lost 2 bases to trimming and J lost 0 bases, with 8 bases between them. CDR3 size: 16 residues. The CDR3 sequence is CASSQRGDSGANVLTF. The CDR3 DNA sequence: TGCGCCAGCAGCCAACGAGGTGACTCTGGGGCCAACGTCCTGACTTTC.

The V gene is TRBV20-1, the J gene TRBJ2-1; 11 nucleotides match TRBD2. Germline trimming cut 6 bases from V and 0 bases from J; bases unmatched to any gene: 13. The CDR3 runs to 18 residues. Germline-derived CDR1 and CDR2 are DFQATT and SNEGSKA (reference sequence). Here the CDR3 reads CSAKTGTSGRSSYNEQFF. The CDR3 bases are TGCAGTGCCAAGACCGGGACTAGCGGTCGGAGCTCCTACAATGAGCAGTTCTTC.

CDR3 loop: CASSSRRRSYGYTF. The CDR3 bases are TGTGCCAGCAGCTCTAGGAGGAGAAGCTATGGCTACACCTTC. J is TRBJ1-2 and V is TRBV28; D ambiguous. This CDR3 has 14 amino acids. Trimming stripped 6 bases from V and 4 bases from J, with 15 bases between. CDR1 is MDHEN and CDR2 is SYDVKM in the germline V gene.